This T cell receptor beta chain derives from a study of shared clonotypes between healthy human individuals. Findings of the study overall: Among donors, sharing of clonotypes was expected to be affected by sequencing depth.

Deep-level assay runs were performed. Produced via immunoSEQ multiplex PCR; TCRdb's table is partial and in-frame only. The sample holds approximately 740,000 clones, about 74% seen once. Recent vaccinations or acute infections were absent in the healthy HIV-negative adult donors. V was clipped by 5 bases and J by 0 bases, with 9 bases between them. Germline CDR1 SGHTA, CDR2 FQGNSA. This CDR3 is 14 amino acids long. This clone was picked up one time. Its matching antigen is unknown. The TCR originated in a woman in her 30s in good health. This chain connects TRBV7-2 to TRBJ2-3; no clear D. The sequenced material came from memory CD4+ T cells sorted from blood. Subset noted: CD45RA-negative fraction. The CDR3 coding sequence is TGTGCCAGCAGCGCATCCCTTAGCACAGATACGCAGTATTTT. Protein: CASSASLSTDTQYF.